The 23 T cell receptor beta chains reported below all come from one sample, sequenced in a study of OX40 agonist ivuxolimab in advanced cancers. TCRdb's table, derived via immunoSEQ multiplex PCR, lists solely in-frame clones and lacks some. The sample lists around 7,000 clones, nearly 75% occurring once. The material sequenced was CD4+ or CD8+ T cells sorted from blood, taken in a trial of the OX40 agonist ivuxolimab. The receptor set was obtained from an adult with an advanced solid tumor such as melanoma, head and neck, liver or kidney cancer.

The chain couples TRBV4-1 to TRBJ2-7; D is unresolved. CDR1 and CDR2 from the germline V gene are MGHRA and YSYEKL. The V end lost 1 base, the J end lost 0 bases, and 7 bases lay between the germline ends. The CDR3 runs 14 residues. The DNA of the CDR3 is TGCGCCAGCAGCCAAGTTCACAGCTCCTACGAGCAGTACTTC. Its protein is CASSQVHSSYEQYF.

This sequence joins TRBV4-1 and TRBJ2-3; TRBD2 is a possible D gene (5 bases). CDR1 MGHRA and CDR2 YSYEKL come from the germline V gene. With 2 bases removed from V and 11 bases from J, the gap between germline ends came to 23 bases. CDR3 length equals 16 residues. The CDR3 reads CASSQSGGPLIMMQYF. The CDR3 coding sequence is TGCGCCAGCAGCCAATCAGGAGGCCCCCTAATAATGATGCAGTATTTT.

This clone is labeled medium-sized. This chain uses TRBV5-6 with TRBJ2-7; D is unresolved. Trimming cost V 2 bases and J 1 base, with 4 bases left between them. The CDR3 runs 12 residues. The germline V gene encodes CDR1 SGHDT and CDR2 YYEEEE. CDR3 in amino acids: CASSFVSYEQYF. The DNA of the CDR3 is TGTGCCAGCAGCTTTGTGTCCTACGAGCAGTACTTC.

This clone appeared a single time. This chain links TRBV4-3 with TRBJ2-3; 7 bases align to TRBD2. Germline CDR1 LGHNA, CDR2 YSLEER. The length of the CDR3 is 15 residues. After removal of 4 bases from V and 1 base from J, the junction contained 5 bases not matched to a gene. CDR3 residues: CASSRGRERTDTQYF. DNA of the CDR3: TGCGCCAGCAGCCGAGGGAGGGAGCGCACAGATACGCAGTATTTT.

CDR3 residues: CASSLGLAGSYEQYF. The CDR3 DNA follows: TGTGCCAGCAGTCTCGGACTAGCGGGTTCCTACGAGCAGTACTTC. The chain is built from TRBV2 and TRBJ2-7, with 11 bases that match TRBD2. CDR1 and CDR2 (germline): SNHLY, FYNNEI. V dropped 5 bases and J dropped 1; count of bases not matched to a gene: 4. CDR3 length equals 15 residues. Full variable domain (rest looked up from reference TRBV2 and TRBJ2-7): EPEVTQTPSHQVTQMGQEVILRCVPISNHLYFYWYRQILGQKVEFLVSFYNNEISEKSEIFDDQFSVERPDGSNFTLKIRSTKLEDSAMYFCASSLGLAGSYEQYFGPGTRLTVT.

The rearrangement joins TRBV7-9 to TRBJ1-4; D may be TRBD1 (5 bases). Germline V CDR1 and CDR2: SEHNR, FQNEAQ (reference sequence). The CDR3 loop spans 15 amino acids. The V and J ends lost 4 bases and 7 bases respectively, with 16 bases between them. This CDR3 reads CASSSLGTSFEKLFF. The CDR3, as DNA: TGTGCCAGCAGCTCGTTGGGGACCTCTTTTGAAAAACTGTTTTTT.

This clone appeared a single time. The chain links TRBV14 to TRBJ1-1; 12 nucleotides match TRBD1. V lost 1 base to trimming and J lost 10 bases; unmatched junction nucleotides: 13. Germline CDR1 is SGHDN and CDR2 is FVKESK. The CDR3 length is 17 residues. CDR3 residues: CASSQVPGQGASGGAFF. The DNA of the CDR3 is TGTGCCAGCAGCCAAGTGCCGGGACAGGGGGCGTCGGGTGGAGCTTTCTTT.

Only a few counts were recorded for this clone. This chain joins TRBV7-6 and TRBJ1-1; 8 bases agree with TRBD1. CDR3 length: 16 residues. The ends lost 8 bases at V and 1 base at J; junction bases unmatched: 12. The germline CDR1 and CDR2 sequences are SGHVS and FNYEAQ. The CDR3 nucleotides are TGTGCCAGCGGCAACTCAAACAGGGGGACGAACACTGAAGCTTTCTTT. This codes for CASGNSNRGTNTEAFF.

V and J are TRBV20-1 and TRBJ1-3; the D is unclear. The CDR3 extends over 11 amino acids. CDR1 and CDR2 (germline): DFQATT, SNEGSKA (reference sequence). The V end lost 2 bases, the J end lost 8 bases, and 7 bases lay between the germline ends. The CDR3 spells CSARLLDTIYF. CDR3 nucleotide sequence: TGCAGTGCTAGACTTTTGGACACCATATATTTT.

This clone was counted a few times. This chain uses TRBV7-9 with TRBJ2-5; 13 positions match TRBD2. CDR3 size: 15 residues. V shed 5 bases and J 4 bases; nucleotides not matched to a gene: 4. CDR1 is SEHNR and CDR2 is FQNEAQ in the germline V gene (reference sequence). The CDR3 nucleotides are TGTGCCAGCAGCAACGGACTAGCGGGAGTAGAGACCCAGTACTTC. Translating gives CASSNGLAGVETQYF.

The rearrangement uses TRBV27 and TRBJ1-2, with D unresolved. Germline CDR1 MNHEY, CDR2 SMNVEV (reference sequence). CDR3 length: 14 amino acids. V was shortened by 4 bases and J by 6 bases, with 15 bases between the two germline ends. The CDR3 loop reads CASSSGDALDGYTF. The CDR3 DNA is TGTGCCAGCAGTTCCGGGGATGCCCTAGATGGCTACACCTTC.

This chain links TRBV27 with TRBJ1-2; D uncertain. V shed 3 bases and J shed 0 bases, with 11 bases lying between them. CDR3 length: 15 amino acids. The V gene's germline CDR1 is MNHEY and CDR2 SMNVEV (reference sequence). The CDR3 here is CASSFRALSNYGYTF. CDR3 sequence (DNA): TGTGCCAGCAGTTTCCGGGCTCTCTCTAACTATGGCTACACCTTC.

The CDR3 DNA reads TGTGCCAGCGGACAGGCCGTCTCCTACGAGCAGTACTTC. It specifies CASGQAVSYEQYF. The chain uses TRBV6-1 and TRBJ2-5; 7 bases are a match to TRBD1. TRBJ2-7 matches the DNA end more closely, so the J call is doubtful. Germline CDR1 MNHNS, CDR2 SASEGT. The CDR3 totals 13 residues.

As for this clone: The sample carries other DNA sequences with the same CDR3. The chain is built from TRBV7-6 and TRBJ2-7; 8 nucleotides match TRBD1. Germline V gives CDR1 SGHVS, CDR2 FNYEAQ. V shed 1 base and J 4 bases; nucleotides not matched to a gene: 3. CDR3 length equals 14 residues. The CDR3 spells CASSLGTGKYEQYF. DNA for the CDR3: TGTGCCAGCAGCTTAGGGACAGGGAAGTACGAGCAGTACTTC.

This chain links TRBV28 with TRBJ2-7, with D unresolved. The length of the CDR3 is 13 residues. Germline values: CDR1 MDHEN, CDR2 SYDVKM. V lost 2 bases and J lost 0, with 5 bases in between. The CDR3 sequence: CASSLSISYEQYF. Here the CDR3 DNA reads TGTGCCAGCAGTTTAAGTATCTCCTACGAGCAGTACTTC.

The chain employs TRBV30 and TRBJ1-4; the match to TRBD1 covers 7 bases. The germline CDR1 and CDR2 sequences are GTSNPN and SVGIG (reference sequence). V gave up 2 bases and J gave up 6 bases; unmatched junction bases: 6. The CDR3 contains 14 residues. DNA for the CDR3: TGTGCCTGGAGTCCGACAGGGCCCGATGAAAAACTGTTTTTT. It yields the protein CAWSPTGPDEKLFF. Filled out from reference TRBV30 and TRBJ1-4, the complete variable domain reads SQTIHQWPATLVQPVGSPLSLECTVEGTSNPNLYWYRQAAGRGLQLLFYSVGIGQISSEVPQNLSASRPQDRQFILSSKKLLLSDSGFYLCAWSPTGPDEKLFFGSGTQLSVL.

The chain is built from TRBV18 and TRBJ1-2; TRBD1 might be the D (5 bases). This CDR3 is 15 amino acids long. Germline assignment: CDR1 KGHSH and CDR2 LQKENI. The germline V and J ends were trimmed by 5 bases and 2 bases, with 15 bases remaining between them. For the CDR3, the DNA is TGTGCCAGCTCATCCGGGACGTGGACCAACTATGGCTACACCTTC. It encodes CASSSGTWTNYGYTF.

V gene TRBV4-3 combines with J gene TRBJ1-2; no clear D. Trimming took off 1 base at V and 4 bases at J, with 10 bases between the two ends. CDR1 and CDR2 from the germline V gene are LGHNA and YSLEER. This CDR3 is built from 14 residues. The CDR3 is CASSQGPVFYGYTF. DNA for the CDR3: TGCGCCAGCAGCCAAGGGCCTGTTTTCTATGGCTACACCTTC.

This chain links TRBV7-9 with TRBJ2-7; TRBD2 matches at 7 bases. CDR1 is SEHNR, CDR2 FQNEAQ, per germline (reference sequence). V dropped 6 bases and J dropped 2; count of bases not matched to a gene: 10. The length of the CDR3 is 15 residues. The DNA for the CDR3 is TGTGCCAGCAGTGAAAGTAGCGGGCGTGCCTACGAGCAGTACTTC. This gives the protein CASSESSGRAYEQYF.

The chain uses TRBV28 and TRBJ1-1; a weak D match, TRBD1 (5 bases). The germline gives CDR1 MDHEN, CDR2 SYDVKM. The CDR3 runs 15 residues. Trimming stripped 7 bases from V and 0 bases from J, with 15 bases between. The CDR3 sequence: CASTFSDILNTEAFF. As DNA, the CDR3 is TGTGCCAGCACTTTCTCGGACATCCTGAACACTGAAGCTTTCTTT.

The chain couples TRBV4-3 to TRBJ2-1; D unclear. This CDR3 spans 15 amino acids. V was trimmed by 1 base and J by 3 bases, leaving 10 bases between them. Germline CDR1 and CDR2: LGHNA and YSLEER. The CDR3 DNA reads TGCGCCAGCAGCCAAGGACTCCCCTACTACAATGAGCAGTTCTTC. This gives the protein CASSQGLPYYNEQFF.

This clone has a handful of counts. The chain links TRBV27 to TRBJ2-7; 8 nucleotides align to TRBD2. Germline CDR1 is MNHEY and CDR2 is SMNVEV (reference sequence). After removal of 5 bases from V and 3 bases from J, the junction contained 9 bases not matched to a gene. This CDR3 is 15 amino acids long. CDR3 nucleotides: TGTGCCAGCAGTCCCTCCTTAGCGGGGATCTACGAGCAGTACTTC. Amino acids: CASSPSLAGIYEQYF.

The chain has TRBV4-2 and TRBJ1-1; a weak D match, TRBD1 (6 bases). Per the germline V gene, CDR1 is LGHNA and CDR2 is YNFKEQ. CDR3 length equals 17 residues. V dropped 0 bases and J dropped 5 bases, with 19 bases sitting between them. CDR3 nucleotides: TGTGCCAGCAGCCAAGATCGACCCGGGACACCCCTTACTGAAGCTTTCTTT. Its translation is CASSQDRPGTPLTEAFF.